This T cell receptor beta chain was captured in a study of blood T cell repertoires in COVID-19. Study information: From the United States, Italy and Spain came samples of acute and convalescent COVID-19. PBMCs, B-cell-depleted T cells, or T cells provided the cDNA or gDNA that made up the material.

Profiled with immunoSEQ multiplex PCR; TCRdb holds only in-frame clones, not every one. The sample consists of 20,000 to 25,000 clones, roughly 90% of them appearing once. The CDR3 totals 13 residues. Trimming shortened V by 7 bases and J by 3 bases, and 13 bases separated the two germline ends. Per the germline V gene, CDR1 is SGHKS and CDR2 is YYEKEE (reference sequence). The clonotype was recovered from a woman of 80 years or more with active COVID-19. Sequencing was performed on peripheral blood. The gene calls are TRBV5-5 and TRBJ2-5; possibly TRBD1 for D (5 bases). In nucleotides, the CDR3 is TGTGCCAGCCAGCCCAGGGTCGAAGAGACCCAGTACTTC. The encoded protein is CASQPRVEETQYF.